This TCR beta chain derives from a study of tumor and adjacent non-tumor tissue in lung cancer. Study overall: Patients were aged roughly 30 to 76, around ten men and about five women, stage I to III. Samples averaged around 4 million productive TCRbeta reads each.

The library came from three nested PCR rounds adapted from ARM-PCR protocols. TCRdb ran MiXCR on the multiplex PCR reads and lists one entry per CDR3 protein. The sample lists 84,000 or so distinct CDR3 sequences; approximately 57% were seen once. The template was RNA from unsorted bulk tissue. The sample holds many counts of this clonotype. With 0 bases removed from V and 3 bases from J, the gap between germline ends came to 9 bases. The germline CDR1 and CDR2 sequences are GTSNPN and SVGIG (reference sequence). The CDR3 spans 14 residues. Sequenced sample: lung tumor tissue. This receptor was obtained from a man in his 70s with non-small cell lung cancer. The V and J genes are TRBV30 and TRBJ1-5; D ambiguous. CDR3 sequence reads: CAWSVGSVNQPQHF. The CDR3 DNA reads TGTGCCTGGAGTGTCGGCAGCGTCAATCAGCCCCAGCATTTT.